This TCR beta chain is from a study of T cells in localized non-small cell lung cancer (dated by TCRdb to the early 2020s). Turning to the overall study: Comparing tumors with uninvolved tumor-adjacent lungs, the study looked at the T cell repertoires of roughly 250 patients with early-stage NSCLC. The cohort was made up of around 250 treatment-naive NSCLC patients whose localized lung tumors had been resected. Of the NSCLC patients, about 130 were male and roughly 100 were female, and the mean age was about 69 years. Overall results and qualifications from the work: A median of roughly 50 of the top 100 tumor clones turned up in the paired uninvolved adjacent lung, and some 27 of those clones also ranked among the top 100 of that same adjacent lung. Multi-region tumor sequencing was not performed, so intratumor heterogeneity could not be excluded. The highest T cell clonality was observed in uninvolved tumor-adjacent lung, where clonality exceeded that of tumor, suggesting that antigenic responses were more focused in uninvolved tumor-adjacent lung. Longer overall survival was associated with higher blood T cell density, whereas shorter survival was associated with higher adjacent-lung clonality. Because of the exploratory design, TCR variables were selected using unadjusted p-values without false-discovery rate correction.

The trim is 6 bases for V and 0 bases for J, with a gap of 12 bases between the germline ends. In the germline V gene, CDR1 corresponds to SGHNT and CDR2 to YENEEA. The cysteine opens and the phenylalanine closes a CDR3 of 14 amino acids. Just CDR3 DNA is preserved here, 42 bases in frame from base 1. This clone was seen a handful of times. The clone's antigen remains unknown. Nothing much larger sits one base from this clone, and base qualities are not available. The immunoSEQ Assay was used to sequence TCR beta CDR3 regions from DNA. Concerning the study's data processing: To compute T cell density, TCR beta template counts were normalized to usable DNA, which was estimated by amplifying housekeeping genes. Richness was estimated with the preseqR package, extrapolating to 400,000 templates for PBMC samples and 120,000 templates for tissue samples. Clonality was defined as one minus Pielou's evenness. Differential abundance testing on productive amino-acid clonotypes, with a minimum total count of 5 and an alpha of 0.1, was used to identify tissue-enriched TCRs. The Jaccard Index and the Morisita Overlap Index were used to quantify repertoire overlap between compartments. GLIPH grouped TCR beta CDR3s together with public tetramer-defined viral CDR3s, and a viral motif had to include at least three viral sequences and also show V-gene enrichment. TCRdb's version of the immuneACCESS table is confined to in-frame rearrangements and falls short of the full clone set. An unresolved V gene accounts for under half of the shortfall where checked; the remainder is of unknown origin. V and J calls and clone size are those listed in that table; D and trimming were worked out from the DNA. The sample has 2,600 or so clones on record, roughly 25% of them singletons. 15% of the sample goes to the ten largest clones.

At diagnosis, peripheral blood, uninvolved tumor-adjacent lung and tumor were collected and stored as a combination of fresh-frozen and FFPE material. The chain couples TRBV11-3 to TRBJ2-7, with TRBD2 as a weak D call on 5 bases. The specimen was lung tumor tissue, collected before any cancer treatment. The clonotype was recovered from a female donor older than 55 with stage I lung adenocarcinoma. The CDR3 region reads CASSYPGSSYEQYF. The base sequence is TGTGCCAGCAGTTACCCGGGAAGCTCCTACGAGCAGTACTTC.